This TCR beta chain was obtained from a study of CD8+CD57+ T cells in acquired aplastic anemia. Study findings and constraints: CD8+CD57+ cells (from patients) displayed lower diversity than the total CD4+ and CD8+ pools did.

Sequencing involved patients with CD8+CD57+ cell expansion previously shown by flow cytometry. As a group, the patients uniformly had severe acquired aplastic anemia. With respect to this clonotype: What it binds is not known.

Profiling of TCR beta VDJ combinations and CDR3 sequences used genomic DNA as template. TCRdb independently ran MiXCR on the reads; one entry per CDR3 protein. The data show 17,000 or so distinct CDR3 sequences, 30% to 45% seen once. This CDR3 contains 13 residues. The V gene end was trimmed by 4 bases and the J gene end by 14 bases; junction bases not matched to a gene: 13. Germline CDR1 SGHRS, CDR2 YFSETQ. The source is a human donor with aplastic anemia. The rearrangement links TRBV5-1 to TRBJ1-2; 8 bases line up with TRBD1. Material for sequencing was CD8+CD57+ T cells sorted from PBMCs. The sample's subset: bead-enriched CD8+CD57+ effector memory T cells from SAA patients. CDR3 nucleotide sequence: TGCGCCAGCAGCCCCCGAGGGCCAGGGGGCTGGACCTTC. This sequence encodes CASSPRGPGGWTF.